These 23 T cell receptor beta chains originate from one sample sequenced in a study of T cells in Graves' hyperthyroidism and ophthalmopathy (dated by TCRdb to the late 2010s). The library was prepared using multiplex PCR. The instrument given in TCRdb is Illumina HiSeq 2000. The TCR beta CDR3 regions were amplified from RNA transcripts. The TCR CDR3 was subjected to a first round of RT-PCR using the HTBI primer set and the Qiagen OneStep RT-PCR kit. TCRdb cleaned the public reads at Q25 with fastp, built clones with MiXCR and kept in-frame beta chains. Each record represents a unique CDR3 protein, reported with the most common genes and DNA among its rows. This sample holds around 690,000 distinct CDR3 sequences; 15% to 20% were observed only once. Together, the top ten hold 15% to 18% of the sample. Input material: blood. All receptors come from a man aged 45-60 years with Graves' hyperthyroidism.

The table lists this clonotype with a few counts. The gene calls are TRBV29-1 and TRBJ2-7, with 10 bases lining up with TRBD1. V lost 8 bases and J lost 3; bases outside the gene matches: 13. Germline V gene sequence: CDR1 SQVTM, CDR2 ANQGSEA. The CDR3 has 15 amino acids. In DNA form, the CDR3 reads TGCAGCTTCATCATCCGGGACAGGGGTTACTACGAGCAGTACTTC. Its translation: CSFIIRDRGYYEQYF.

In its sample, this clonotype was seen many times. The chain is built from TRBV28 and TRBJ2-3; 7 bases are a match to TRBD2. J was trimmed by 9 bases and V by 5 bases; bases with no gene match: 14. The CDR3 has 15 amino acids. Germline V CDR1 and CDR2: MDHEN, SYDVKM. CDR3 bases: TGTGCCAGCAGTGGGGGGGGTTTCGGCCTTTCCACGCAGTATTTT. Protein: CASSGGGFGLSTQYF. Supplemented by reference TRBV28 and TRBJ2-3, the full variable domain reads DVKVTQSSRYLVKRTGEKVFLECVQDMDHENMFWYRQDPGLGLRLIYFSYDVKMKEKGDIPEGYSVSREKKERFSLILESASTNQTSMYLCASSGGGFGLSTQYFGPGTRLTVL.

This clonotype was observed a handful of times. CDR3 coding DNA: TGTGCCAGCAGTTTGGGTGAGGGGCGGAGGGGCTTGTTCTTC. As protein: CASSLGEGRRGLFF. The rearrangement uses TRBV28 and TRBJ2-1; weak D call: TRBD2 (6 bases). Trimming took 3 bases from V and 15 from J, leaving 21 bases between them. CDR1 MDHEN and CDR2 SYDVKM come from the germline V gene. CDR3 length: 14 residues.

Points on this clonotype: The junction and the germline gene differ at one end; a read error may be behind it. The chain uses TRBV27 and TRBJ2-3; 8 bases are shared with TRBD1. CDR1 and CDR2 (germline): MNHEY, SMNVEV (reference sequence). CDR3 length: 15 residues. CDR3 sequence: CASSLSDRVADTQYF. CDR3 coding DNA: TGTGCTAGCAGTTTATCGGACAGGGTGGCAGATACGCAGTATTTT.

This clonotype was observed many times. The chain employs TRBV28 and TRBJ1-1, with D hard to call. The germline gives CDR1 MDHEN, CDR2 SYDVKM. V was pared by 7 bases and J by 0 bases, with 15 bases between. The CDR3 sequence is 15 residues long. The CDR3 is CASTTPQKLNTEAFF. The CDR3 coding sequence is TGTGCCAGCACCACCCCGCAGAAACTGAACACTGAAGCTTTCTTT.

This clonotype was found a few times. The chain combines TRBV7-3 with TRBJ2-2, with TRBD2 matching over 9 bases. Germline V lookup: CDR1 SGHTA, CDR2 FQGTGA. The ends lost 5 bases at V and 2 bases at J; junction bases unmatched: 6. The CDR3 contains 16 residues. DNA for the CDR3: TGTGCCAGCAGCCCGACTAGCGGCCTTAACACCGGGGAGCTGTTTTTT. As protein: CASSPTSGLNTGELFF.

In its sample, this clonotype was seen many times. V is TRBV12-3 or TRBV12-4 and J is TRBJ1-2; D perhaps matches TRBD1 (5 bases). The CDR3 covers 13 residues. Trimming took 5 bases from V and 8 from J, leaving 15 bases between them. The CDR3 here is CASSLGQGRGYTF. DNA for the CDR3: TGTGCCAGCAGTCTCGGCCAGGGCCGGGGCTACACCTTC.

The CDR3 DNA is TGTGCCAGCAGCGTTCTCGCCGGGGCAGGCACCTATGGCTACACCTTC. Amino acid sequence: CASSVLAGAGTYGYTF. The chain links TRBV11-2 to TRBJ1-2, with D possibly matching TRBD1 (5 bases). The length of the CDR3 is 16 residues. The germline V and J ends were trimmed by 5 bases and 4 bases, with 20 bases remaining between them. CDR1 and CDR2 (germline): SGHAT, FQNNGV.

This clonotype was detected a few times. The rearrangement joins TRBV28 to TRBJ2-1; the D gene is possibly TRBD2 (6 bases). V gave up 7 bases and J gave up 7 bases, with 11 bases separating them. Germline assignment: CDR1 MDHEN and CDR2 SYDVKM. The CDR3 spans 12 residues. The CDR3 DNA reads as TGTGCCAGCATGGGAGGTAGGAATGAGCAGTTCTTC. This codes for CASMGGRNEQFF.

This clonotype was detected ten times or more. This chain links TRBV12-3 or TRBV12-4 with TRBJ2-7; maybe TRBD2 (5 bases). There are 13 residues in the CDR3. V gave up 8 bases and J gave up 1 base, with 12 bases separating them. The DNA for the CDR3 is TGTGCCAGCGGACCCGGGATTTCCTACGAGCAGTACTTC. It encodes CASGPGISYEQYF.

This clonotype has ten or more counts. The V and J genes are TRBV15 and TRBJ2-3; D may match TRBD1 or TRBD2 (5 bases each). V was pared by 1 base and J by 5 bases, with 10 bases between. The CDR3 runs to 14 residues. Germline assignment: CDR1 LNHNV and CDR2 YYDKDF (reference sequence). The CDR3 DNA follows: TGTGCCACCAGCAGAGGCAGGGCGGGAGATACGCAGTATTTT. This translates into CATSRGRAGDTQYF.

This clonotype has just a few counts. This rearrangement joins TRBV4-2 to TRBJ2-7, with D tentatively TRBD2 (6 bases). V lost 0 bases and J 2 bases, leaving 14 bases between the germline ends. Germline V gives CDR1 LGHNA, CDR2 YNFKEQ. This CDR3 contains 16 residues. DNA for the CDR3: TGTGCCAGCAGCCAAGATGCCCTAGCGAGCGCCTACGAGCAGTACTTC. Its protein is CASSQDALASAYEQYF.

The gene calls are TRBV29-1 and TRBJ2-3, with 10 bases lining up with TRBD1. Germline CDR1 and CDR2: SQVTM and ANQGSEA. This CDR3 has 16 residues. With V trimmed by 4 bases and J by 0 bases, 7 bases remained unmatched. CDR3 loop: CSVARGTGASTDTQYF. For the CDR3, the DNA is TGCAGCGTTGCCCGCGGGACAGGGGCGAGCACAGATACGCAGTATTTT.

The genes are TRBV24-1 and TRBJ2-3; no firm D call. Germline V gives CDR1 KGHDR, CDR2 SFDVKD. V was clipped by 9 bases and J by 2 bases, with 8 bases between them. CDR3 size: 12 residues. The CDR3, as DNA: TGTGCCACCGAAAAGAACACAGATACGCAGTATTTT. As protein: CATEKNTDTQYF.

This clonotype has more than one count but fewer than ten. This chain uses TRBV18 with TRBJ1-2; 7 bases align to TRBD1. V was pared by 2 bases and J by 0 bases, with 6 bases of the junction left unmatched. Germline CDR1 and CDR2: KGHSH and LQKENI. There are 16 residues in the CDR3. The DNA for the CDR3 is TGTGCCAGCTCACCAATCCGGGACAGCGCTAACTATGGCTACACCTTC. Translating it yields CASSPIRDSANYGYTF.

Many counts were recorded for this clonotype. The chain recombines TRBV2 with TRBJ1-4; 7 bases match TRBD1. V dropped 7 bases and J dropped 5; count of bases not matched to a gene: 13. The CDR3 totals 16 residues. Germline V gives CDR1 SNHLY, CDR2 FYNNEI. The CDR3 spells CASNWGHGTENEKLFF. In DNA form, the CDR3 reads TGTGCCAGCAATTGGGGGCACGGGACAGAGAATGAAAAACTGTTTTTT.

The chain recombines TRBV20-1 with TRBJ2-1, with D possibly matching TRBD2 (5 bases). The ends were cut back, 8 bases at V and 1 base at J, with 15 bases in the middle. Germline loops: CDR1 DFQATT, CDR2 SNEGSKA (reference sequence). This CDR3 has 14 residues. The CDR3 bases are TGCAGTCCCCGGGGTGGAATGTCCTACAATGAGCAGTTCTTC. Its protein product is CSPRGGMSYNEQFF.

This clonotype was seen only once. The rearrangement uses TRBV7-8 and TRBJ1-1; TRBD1 might be the D (6 bases). The CDR3 is 17 amino acids. V was cut by 1 base and J by 1 base, with 16 bases left in between. Per germline, CDR1 SGHVS and CDR2 FQNEAQ. CDR3 amino acids: CASSLVSRPGANTEAFF. The CDR3 DNA follows: TGTGCCAGCAGCTTAGTCTCCAGGCCGGGGGCGAACACTGAAGCTTTCTTT.

As for this clonotype: It may be a read error: a sequence one base away is much more abundant. This chain uses TRBV29-1 with TRBJ1-2; D call uncertain. Germline CDR1 reads SQVTM; CDR2 reads ANQGSEA. The V end lost 5 bases, the J end lost 2 bases, and 12 bases lay between the germline ends. CDR3 length: 13 amino acids. CDR3 protein: CSVRFNPNYGYTF. CDR3 bases: TGCAGCGTTAGGTTTAACCCCAACTATGGCTACACCTTC.

This clonotype was seen more than once but under ten times. CDR3 sequence (DNA): TGTGCCAGCAGTGAAACTGCGGGAGGGTGGAATGAGCAGTTCTTC. Translation gives CASSETAGGWNEQFF. This chain connects TRBV6-4 to TRBJ2-1; TRBD2 matches at 9 bases. V lost 3 bases to trimming and J lost 7 bases; unmatched junction nucleotides: 7. Germline-derived CDR1 and CDR2 are MRHNA and SNTAGT. The CDR3 consists of 15 residues.

In its sample, this clonotype was seen many times. The rearrangement joins TRBV2 to TRBJ2-5; D gene ambiguous. This CDR3 is built from 14 residues. V gave up 5 bases and J gave up 5 bases, with 15 bases separating them. Germline CDR1 reads SNHLY; CDR2 reads FYNNEI. CDR3 DNA sequence: TGTGCCAGCAGTTACCGACTTAAGGGTGAGACCCAGTACTTC. It translates to CASSYRLKGETQYF.

Of note for this clonotype: This sequence may be a read error, since a much larger clone differs from it by one base. The chain joins TRBV28 to TRBJ1-1; D is uncertain. CDR1 is MDHEN and CDR2 is SYDVKM in the germline V gene. The CDR3 length is 17 residues. The CDR3 loop reads CASSAPESAVMNTGAFF. The CDR3 DNA is TGTGCCAGCAGTGCCCCTGAGTCAGCCGTTATGAACACTGGAGCTTTCTTT.

This clonotype was picked up a small number of times. The rearrangement links TRBV20-1 to TRBJ2-7, with 9 bases identical to TRBD1. The CDR3 is made up of 19 amino acids. The trim removed 1 base at V and 5 bases at J, leaving 21 bases unmatched. The V gene's germline CDR1 is DFQATT and CDR2 SNEGSKA (reference sequence). The CDR3 DNA follows: TGCAGTGCTAGAGCAAATACCCCGGGACAGGGAGTAGTTAGCCACGAGCAGTACTTC. Translating gives CSARANTPGQGVVSHEQYF.